The TCR beta chain under discussion was sequenced for a study of shared clonotypes between healthy human individuals. Study-level findings and limits: Shared clonotypes: approximately 5.3% naive CD4, 3% to 3.5% naive CD8, 2.3% memory CD4, approximately 0.41% memory CD8. Sampling involved blood alone; tissue repertoires likely differ.

As to this clone: The antigen remains undetermined.

Splitting of each subset's genomic DNA was done evenly across several immunoSEQ plates. Method: immunoSEQ multiplex PCR; TCRdb's copy keeps in-frame clones and lacks some. The sample has approximately 2,300,000 clones, around 92% seen once. Germline V gives CDR1 MNHEY, CDR2 SVGAGI. Between the trimmed V and J ends, which lost 9 bases and 3 bases, there was a span of 18 bases. This CDR3 spans 14 amino acids. This receptor was identified in a young man in good health. Some clones in this sample may be carry-over from other donors' samples. The chain couples TRBV6-5 to TRBJ2-7; D call uncertain. Sequencing was done on a sample of naive CD4+ T cells from PBMCs. The sample's subset: CD45RA+ positively selected. The CDR3 spells CASRAYVGRYEQYF. CDR3 bases: TGTGCCAGTAGAGCTTACGTGGGTCGCTACGAGCAGTACTTC.